This entry is about one T cell receptor (beta chain). Antigen specificity is unknown. The entry originates in a study of early T cells in non-severe SARS-CoV-2 infection. Across the study: From unsorted whole blood, bulk RNA was sequenced, and the chains remained unpaired.

General observations from the study: Anti-spike CD8 specificities were favored by VDJdb matching, whose results missed private and CD4 specificities.

The length of the CDR3 is 14 residues. Trimming shortened V by 3 bases and J by 2 bases, and 11 bases separated the two germline ends. Germline V lookup: CDR1 SGHTA, CDR2 FQGNSA. Unique molecular identifiers were added to individual cDNA molecules. TCRdb independently ran MiXCR on the 5' RACE reads; one entry per CDR3 protein. Among under 85,000 distinct CDR3 sequences listed, 12% were seen once. This clonotype was obtained from an adult who was a healthcare worker with PCR-confirmed SARS-CoV-2 infection or an uninfected control (not recorded which). The sample taken for sequencing was whole blood. V and J are TRBV7-2 and TRBJ2-7, with no clear D. CDR3 bases: TGTGCCAGCAGCTTTCAAGGCCGTACCTACGAGCAGTACTTC. Its protein is CASSFQGRTYEQYF. Full variable domain (remainder filled in from reference TRBV7-2 and TRBJ2-7): GAGVSQSPSNKVTEKGKDVELRCDPISGHTALYWYRQSLGQGLEFLIYFQGNSAPDKSGLPSDRFSAERTGGSVSTLTIQRTQQEDSAVYLCASSFQGRTYEQYFGPGTRLTVT.